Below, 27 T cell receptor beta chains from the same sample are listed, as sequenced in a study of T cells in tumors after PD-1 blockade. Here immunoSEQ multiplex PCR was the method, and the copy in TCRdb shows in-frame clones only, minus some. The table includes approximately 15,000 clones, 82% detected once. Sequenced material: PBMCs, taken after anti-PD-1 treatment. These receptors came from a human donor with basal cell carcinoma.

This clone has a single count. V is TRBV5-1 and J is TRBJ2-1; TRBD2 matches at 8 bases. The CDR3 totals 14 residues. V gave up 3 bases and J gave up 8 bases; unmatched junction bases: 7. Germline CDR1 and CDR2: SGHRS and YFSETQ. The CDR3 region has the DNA TGCGCCAGCAGCTCGGGACTAGGAGGCGATGAGCAGTTCTTC. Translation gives CASSSGLGGDEQFF.

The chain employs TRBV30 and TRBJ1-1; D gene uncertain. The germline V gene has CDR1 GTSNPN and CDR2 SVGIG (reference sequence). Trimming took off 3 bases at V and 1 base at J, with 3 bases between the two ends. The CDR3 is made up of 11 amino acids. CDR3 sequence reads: CAWSKNTEAFF. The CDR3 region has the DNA TGTGCCTGGAGCAAGAACACTGAAGCTTTCTTT.

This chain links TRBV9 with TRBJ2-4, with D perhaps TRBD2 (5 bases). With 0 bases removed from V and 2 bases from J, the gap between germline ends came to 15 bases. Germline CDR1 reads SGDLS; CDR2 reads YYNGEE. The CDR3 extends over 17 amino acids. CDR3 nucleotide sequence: TGTGCCAGCAGCGTAGACGAGATGGGGAGAACCAAAAACATTCAGTACTTC. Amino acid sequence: CASSVDEMGRTKNIQYF. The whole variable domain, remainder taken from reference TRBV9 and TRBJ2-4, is DSGVTQTPKHLITATGQRVTLRCSPRSGDLSVYWYQQSLDQGLQFLIQYYNGEERAKGNILERFSAQQFPDLHSELNLSSLELGDSALYFCASSVDEMGRTKNIQYFGAGTRLSVL.

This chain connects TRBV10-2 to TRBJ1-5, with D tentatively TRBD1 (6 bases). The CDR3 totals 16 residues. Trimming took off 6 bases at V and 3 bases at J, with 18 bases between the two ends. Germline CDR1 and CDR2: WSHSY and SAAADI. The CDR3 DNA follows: TGCGCCAGCAGAGGTGAACAGGGCCAGCCCAATCAGCCCCAGCATTTT. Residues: CASRGEQGQPNQPQHF.

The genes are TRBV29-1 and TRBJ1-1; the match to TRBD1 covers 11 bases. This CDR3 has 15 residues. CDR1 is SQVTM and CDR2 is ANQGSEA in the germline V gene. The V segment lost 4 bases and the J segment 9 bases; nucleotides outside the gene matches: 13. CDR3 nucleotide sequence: TGCAGCGTTGCCGGCGACTGGGACAGGGGGTCTCAAGCTTTCTTT. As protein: CSVAGDWDRGSQAFF.

The CDR3 sequence: CASSVDRYAGPQHF. CDR3 sequence (DNA): TGTGCCAGCAGCGTAGACAGGTACGCAGGGCCCCAGCATTTT. The chain joins TRBV9 to TRBJ1-5; a weak D match, TRBD1 (5 bases). The CDR3 length is 14 residues. Per germline, CDR1 SGDLS and CDR2 YYNGEE. V lost 0 bases and J 9 bases, leaving 13 bases between the germline ends.

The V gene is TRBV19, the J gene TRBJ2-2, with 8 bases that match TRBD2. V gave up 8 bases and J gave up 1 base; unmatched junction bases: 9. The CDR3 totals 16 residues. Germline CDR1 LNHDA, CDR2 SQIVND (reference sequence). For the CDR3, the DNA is TGTGCCAGTCGTTCCGGGGGGGCAGGGAACACCGGGGAGCTGTTTTTT. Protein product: CASRSGGAGNTGELFF.

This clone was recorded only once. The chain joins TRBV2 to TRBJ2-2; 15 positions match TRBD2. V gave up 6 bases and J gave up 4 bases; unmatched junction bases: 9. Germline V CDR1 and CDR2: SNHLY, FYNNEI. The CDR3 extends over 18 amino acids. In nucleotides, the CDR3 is TGTGCCAGCAGATCCGGACTAGCGGGGGGGTTTAGCACCGGGGAGCTGTTTTTT. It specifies CASRSGLAGGFSTGELFF. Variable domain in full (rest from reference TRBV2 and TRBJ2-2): EPEVTQTPSHQVTQMGQEVILRCVPISNHLYFYWYRQILGQKVEFLVSFYNNEISEKSEIFDDQFSVERPDGSNFTLKIRSTKLEDSAMYFCASRSGLAGGFSTGELFFGEGSRLTVL.

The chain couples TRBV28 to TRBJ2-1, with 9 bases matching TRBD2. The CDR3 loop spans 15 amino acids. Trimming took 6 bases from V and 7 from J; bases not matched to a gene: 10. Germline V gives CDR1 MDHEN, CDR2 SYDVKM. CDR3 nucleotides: TGTGCCAGCAGCCCACCGGGACTAGCAGAAAATGAGCAGTTCTTC. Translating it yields CASSPPGLAENEQFF.

The DNA for the CDR3 is TGTGCCAGCAGTGGCCCGACAGGGGACCATCAGCCCCAGCATTTT. Translated: CASSGPTGDHQPQHF. The rearrangement links TRBV2 to TRBJ1-5; 8 positions agree with TRBD1. The trim removed 4 bases at V and 5 bases at J, leaving 7 bases unmatched. CDR1 and CDR2 from the germline V gene are SNHLY and FYNNEI. The CDR3 runs 15 residues.

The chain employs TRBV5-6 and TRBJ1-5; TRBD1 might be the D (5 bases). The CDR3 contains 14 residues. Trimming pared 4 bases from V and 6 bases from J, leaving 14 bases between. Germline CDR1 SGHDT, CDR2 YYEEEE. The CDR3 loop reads CASSTQGGGQPQHF. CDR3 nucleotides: TGTGCCAGCAGCACTCAGGGAGGTGGTCAGCCCCAGCATTTT. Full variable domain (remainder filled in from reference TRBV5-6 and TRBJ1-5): DAGVTQSPTHLIKTRGQQVTLRCSPKSGHDTVSWYQQALGQGPQFIFQYYEEEERQRGNFPDRFSGHQFPNYSSELNVNALLLGDSALYLCASSTQGGGQPQHFGDGTRLSIL.

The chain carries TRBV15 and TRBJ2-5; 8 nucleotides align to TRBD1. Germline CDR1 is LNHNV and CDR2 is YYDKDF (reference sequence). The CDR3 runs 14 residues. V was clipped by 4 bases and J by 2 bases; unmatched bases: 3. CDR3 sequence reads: CATSIHRGQETQYF. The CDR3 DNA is TGTGCCACCAGCATACACAGGGGGCAAGAGACCCAGTACTTC.

The CDR3 here is CASSQDWWQGGGDEKLFF. In nucleotides, the CDR3 is TGTGCCAGCAGCCAAGATTGGTGGCAGGGGGGTGGAGACGAAAAACTGTTTTTT. This chain links TRBV3-1 (or the pseudogene TRBV3-2) with TRBJ1-4, with 7 positions matching TRBD1. J lost 8 bases, V lost 0 bases, and 15 bases had no gene match. This CDR3 has 18 amino acids. Germline V gene data show CDR1 as LGHDT and CDR2 as YNNKEL (reference sequence).

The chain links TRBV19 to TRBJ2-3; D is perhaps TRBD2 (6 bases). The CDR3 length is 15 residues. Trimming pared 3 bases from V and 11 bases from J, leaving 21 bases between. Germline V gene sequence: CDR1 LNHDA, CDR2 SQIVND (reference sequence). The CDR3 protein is CASSIASRETWGQYF. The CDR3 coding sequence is TGTGCCAGTAGTATTGCGTCCCGGGAGACATGGGGGCAGTATTTT.

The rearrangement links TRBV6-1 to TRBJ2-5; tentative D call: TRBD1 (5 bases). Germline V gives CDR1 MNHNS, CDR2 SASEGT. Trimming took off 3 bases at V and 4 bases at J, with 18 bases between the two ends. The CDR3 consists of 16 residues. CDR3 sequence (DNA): TGTGCCAGCAGTGACCGAAATTTCAGGGTAGGAGAGACCCAGTACTTC. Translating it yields CASSDRNFRVGETQYF.

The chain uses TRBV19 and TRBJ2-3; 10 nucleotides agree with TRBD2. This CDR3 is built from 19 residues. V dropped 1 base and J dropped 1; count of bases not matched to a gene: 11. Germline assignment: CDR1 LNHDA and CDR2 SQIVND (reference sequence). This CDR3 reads CASSIVSAGGPWGTDTQYF. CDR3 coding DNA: TGTGCCAGTAGTATAGTCTCAGCGGGAGGGCCTTGGGGCACAGATACGCAGTATTTT.

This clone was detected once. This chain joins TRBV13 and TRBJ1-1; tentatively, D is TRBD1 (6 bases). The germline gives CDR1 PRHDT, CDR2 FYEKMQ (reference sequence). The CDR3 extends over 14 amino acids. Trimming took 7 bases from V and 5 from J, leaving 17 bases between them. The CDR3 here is CASNPGGGLTEAFF. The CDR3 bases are TGTGCCAGCAACCCGGGGGGGGGCTTGACTGAAGCTTTCTTT.

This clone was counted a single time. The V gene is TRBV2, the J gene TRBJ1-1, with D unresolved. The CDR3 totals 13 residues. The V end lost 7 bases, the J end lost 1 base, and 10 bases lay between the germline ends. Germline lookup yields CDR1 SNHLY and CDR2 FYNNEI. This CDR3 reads CASIFSGNTEAFF. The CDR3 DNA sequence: TGTGCCAGCATATTCTCCGGGAACACTGAAGCTTTCTTT. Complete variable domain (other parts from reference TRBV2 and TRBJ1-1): EPEVTQTPSHQVTQMGQEVILRCVPISNHLYFYWYRQILGQKVEFLVSFYNNEISEKSEIFDDQFSVERPDGSNFTLKIRSTKLEDSAMYFCASIFSGNTEAFFGQGTRLTVV.

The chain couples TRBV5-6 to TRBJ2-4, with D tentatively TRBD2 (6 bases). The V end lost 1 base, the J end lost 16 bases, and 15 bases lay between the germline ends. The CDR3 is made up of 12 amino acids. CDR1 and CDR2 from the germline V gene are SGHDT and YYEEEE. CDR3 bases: TGTGCCAGCAGCTTGCCCCCGGGAGACAAATACTTC. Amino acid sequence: CASSLPPGDKYF.

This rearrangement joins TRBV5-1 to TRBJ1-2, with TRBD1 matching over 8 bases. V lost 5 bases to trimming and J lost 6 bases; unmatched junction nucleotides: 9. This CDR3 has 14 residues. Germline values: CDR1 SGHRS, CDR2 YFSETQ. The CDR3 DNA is TGCGCCAGCAGTCGGGGTCAGGGGGCGGATGGCTACACCTTC. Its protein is CASSRGQGADGYTF.

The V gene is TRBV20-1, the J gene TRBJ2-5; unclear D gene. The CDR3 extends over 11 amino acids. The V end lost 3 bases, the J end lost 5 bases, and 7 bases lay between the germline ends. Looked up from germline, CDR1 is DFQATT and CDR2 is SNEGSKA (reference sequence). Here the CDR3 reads CSASPEETQYF. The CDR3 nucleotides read TGCAGTGCTAGTCCGGAGGAGACCCAGTACTTC.

The CDR3 region is CASSLAGSNQPQHF. The CDR3 DNA reads as TGTGCCAGCAGCTTGGCAGGGTCGAATCAGCCCCAGCATTTT. V gene TRBV5-4 combines with J gene TRBJ1-5; D might be TRBD1 (5 bases). Per germline, CDR1 SGHNT and CDR2 YYREEE (reference sequence). The CDR3 is 14 amino acids. The ends were cut back, 0 bases at V and 4 bases at J, with 8 bases in the middle.

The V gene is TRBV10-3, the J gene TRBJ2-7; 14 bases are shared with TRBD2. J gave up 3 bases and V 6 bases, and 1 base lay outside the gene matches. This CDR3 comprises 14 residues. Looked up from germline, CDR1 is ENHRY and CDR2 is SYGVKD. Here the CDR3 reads CAIRGTSGSYEQYF. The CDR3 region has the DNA TGTGCCATCAGGGGGACTAGCGGGAGCTACGAGCAGTACTTC.

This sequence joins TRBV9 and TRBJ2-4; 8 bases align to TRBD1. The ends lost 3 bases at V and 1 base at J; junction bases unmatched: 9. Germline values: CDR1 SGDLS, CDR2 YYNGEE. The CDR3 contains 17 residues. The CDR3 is CASSASDRGAAKNIQYF. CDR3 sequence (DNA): TGTGCCAGCAGCGCCAGCGACAGGGGCGCTGCCAAAAACATTCAGTACTTC.

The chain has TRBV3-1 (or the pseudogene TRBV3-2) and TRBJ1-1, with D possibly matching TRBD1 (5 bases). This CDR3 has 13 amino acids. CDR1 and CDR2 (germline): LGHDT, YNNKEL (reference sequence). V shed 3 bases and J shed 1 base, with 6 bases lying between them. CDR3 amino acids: CASSQDKNTEAFF. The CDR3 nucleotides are TGTGCCAGCAGCCAGGACAAGAACACTGAAGCTTTCTTT.

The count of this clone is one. The CDR3 sequence: CAWGVDRASGEKLFF. CDR3 coding DNA: TGTGCCTGGGGAGTGGACAGGGCTTCGGGCGAAAAACTGTTTTTT. The chain carries TRBV30 and TRBJ1-4, with TRBD1 matching over 8 bases. This CDR3 is 15 amino acids long. The germline CDR1 and CDR2 sequences are GTSNPN and SVGIG (reference sequence). V was clipped by 5 bases and J by 8 bases; unmatched bases: 13.

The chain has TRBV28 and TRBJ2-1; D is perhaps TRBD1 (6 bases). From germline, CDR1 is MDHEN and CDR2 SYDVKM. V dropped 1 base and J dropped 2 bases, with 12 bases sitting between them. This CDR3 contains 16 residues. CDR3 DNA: TGTGCCAGCAGTTTATTATGGCAGGGGCCCTACAATGAGCAGTTCTTC. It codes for CASSLLWQGPYNEQFF.